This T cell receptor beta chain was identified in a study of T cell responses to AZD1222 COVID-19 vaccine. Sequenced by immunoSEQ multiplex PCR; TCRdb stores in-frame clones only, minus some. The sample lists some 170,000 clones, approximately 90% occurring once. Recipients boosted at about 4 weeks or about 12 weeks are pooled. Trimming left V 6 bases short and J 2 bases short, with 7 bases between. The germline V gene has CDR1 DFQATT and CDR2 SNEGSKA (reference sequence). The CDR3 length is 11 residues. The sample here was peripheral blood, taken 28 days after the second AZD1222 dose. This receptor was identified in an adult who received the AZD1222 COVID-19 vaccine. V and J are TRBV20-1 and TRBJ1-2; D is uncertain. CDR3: CSAPLNYGYTF. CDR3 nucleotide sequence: TGCAGTGCCCCCCTGAACTATGGCTACACCTTC.